This passage covers 24 T cell receptor beta chains from one sample sequenced in a study of post-analysis software for immune sequencing data. cDNA libraries of TCR beta carried unique molecular identifiers. In TCRdb, the PCR reads were re-called with MiXCR into one record per CDR3 protein. This table has roughly 160,000 distinct CDR3 sequences, roughly 34% appearing once. The source was blood, collected after autologous hematopoietic stem cell transplantation. All receptors come from a girl aged 5 to 17 with multiple sclerosis.

In its sample, this clonotype was seen a few times. The chain joins TRBV7-2 to TRBJ2-1, with a tentative D call TRBD2 (5 bases). Germline CDR1 SGHTA, CDR2 FQGNSA. This CDR3 region has 16 residues. With 0 bases removed from V and 8 bases from J, the gap between germline ends came to 17 bases. Here the CDR3 reads CASSLADPGRWDEQFF. In nucleotides, the CDR3 is TGTGCCAGCAGCTTAGCTGATCCGGGAAGGTGGGATGAGCAGTTCTTC.

Details on this clonotype: A read error may account for a junction end that differs from germline. The genes are TRBV7-7 and TRBJ2-7; D unresolved. The CDR3 runs 11 residues. Germline CDR1 reads SSHAT; CDR2 reads FNYEAQ (reference sequence). The CDR3 is CASSQNHEQYF. CDR3 in DNA: TGTGCTAGCAGCCAAAACCACGAGCAGTACTTC.

In its sample, this clonotype was seen a few times. The rearrangement joins TRBV6-5 to TRBJ2-3, with D hard to call. Per the germline V gene, CDR1 is MNHEY and CDR2 is SVGAGI. Trimming took off 2 bases at V and 3 bases at J, with 9 bases between the two ends. The CDR3 runs 14 residues. CDR3 protein: CASSYGMSTDTQYF. The CDR3 DNA sequence: TGTGCCAGCAGTTACGGGATGTCGACAGATACGCAGTATTTT.

This clonotype has just a few counts. The chain joins TRBV5-1 to TRBJ2-3; 7 positions match TRBD2. The germline CDR1 and CDR2 sequences are SGHRS and YFSETQ. The CDR3 contains 14 residues. The ends lost 6 bases at V and 2 bases at J; junction bases unmatched: 6. The CDR3 region has the DNA TGCGCCAGCAATCCAGGGACTAACACAGATACGCAGTATTTT. Its translation is CASNPGTNTDTQYF.

This clonotype was found many times. This rearrangement joins TRBV20-1 to TRBJ2-5; weak D call: TRBD1 (5 bases). The CDR3 contains 14 residues. CDR1 is DFQATT, CDR2 SNEGSKA, per germline (reference sequence). The germline V and J ends were trimmed by 6 bases and 3 bases, with 17 bases remaining between them. The CDR3 DNA reads TGCAGTGCCGGCTTAAACTTAGGGGAAGAGACCCAGTACTTC. Residues: CSAGLNLGEETQYF.

The chain recombines TRBV15 with TRBJ1-4, with D tentatively TRBD1 (5 bases). V gave up 6 bases and J gave up 0 bases, with 5 bases separating them. This CDR3 contains 13 residues. In germline, CDR1 is LNHNV, CDR2 YYDKDF (reference sequence). The CDR3 nucleotides read TGTGCCACCAGGACAGCAACTAATGAAAAACTGTTTTTT. It translates to CATRTATNEKLFF.

CDR3 sequence: CASSRTLNQPQHF. The CDR3 DNA follows: TGTGCCAGCAGCCGGACCCTTAATCAGCCCCAGCATTTT. This sequence joins TRBV12-3 or TRBV12-4 and TRBJ1-5; D is unresolved. The CDR3 covers 13 residues. Trimming took off 6 bases at V and 4 bases at J, with 10 bases between the two ends.

This clonotype was counted only a few times. The V gene is TRBV20-1, the J gene TRBJ2-1, with D perhaps matching TRBD2 (7 bases). Germline CDR1 and CDR2: DFQATT and SNEGSKA (reference sequence). This CDR3 has 13 residues. V shed 6 bases and J shed 8 bases, with 17 bases lying between them. The CDR3 loop reads CSAPRGAGHEQFF. CDR3 coding DNA: TGCAGTGCCCCACGGGGGGCCGGGCATGAGCAGTTCTTC.

CDR3 sequence: CASSIDRNTEAFF. The CDR3 DNA is TGTGCCAGCAGTATCGACAGGAACACTGAAGCTTTCTTT. The V call is TRBV5-5, the J call TRBJ1-1; a possible D gene is TRBD1 (5 bases). V was clipped by 5 bases and J by 1 base, with 9 bases between them. The germline V gene encodes CDR1 SGHKS and CDR2 YYEKEE (reference sequence). This CDR3 is 13 amino acids long.

This clonotype has more than one count but fewer than ten. The chain is built from TRBV2 and TRBJ2-3; TRBD2 aligns across 12 bases. The ends lost 11 bases at V and 5 bases at J; junction bases unmatched: 14. Germline V gene sequence: CDR1 SNHLY, CDR2 FYNNEI. There are 16 residues in the CDR3. The CDR3 DNA is TGTGCCGGCAACCGCCTCTCTAGCGGGAGGGGAGATACGCAGTATTTT. This gives the protein CAGNRLSSGRGDTQYF.

The chain recombines TRBV9 with TRBJ2-7, with TRBD2 matching over 15 bases. Trimming removed 4 bases from V and 3 bases from J; junction bases left unmatched: 11. CDR1 and CDR2 from the germline V gene are SGDLS and YYNGEE. The CDR3 is 18 residues long. This CDR3 reads CASSIPRTSGRAVYEQYF. The CDR3 nucleotides read TGTGCCAGCAGCATCCCCCGGACTAGCGGGAGGGCCGTCTACGAGCAGTACTTC. Using reference TRBV9 and TRBJ2-7 for the parts outside the CDR3, the full variable domain is DSGVTQTPKHLITATGQRVTLRCSPRSGDLSVYWYQQSLDQGLQFLIQYYNGEERAKGNILERFSAQQFPDLHSELNLSSLELGDSALYFCASSIPRTSGRAVYEQYFGPGTRLTVT.

This clonotype was recorded a few times. The chain uses TRBV12-3 or TRBV12-4 and TRBJ1-1; possibly TRBD1 for D (6 bases). There are 14 residues in the CDR3. V gave up 1 base and J gave up 6 bases, with 12 bases separating them. The CDR3 here is CASSLGGGGSEAFF. CDR3 sequence (DNA): TGTGCCAGCAGTTTAGGAGGGGGAGGGTCTGAAGCTTTCTTT.

The chain couples TRBV4-2 to TRBJ2-5; no firm D call. The J call may be in error: the DNA end matches TRBJ2-7 better. This CDR3 contains 15 residues. Germline V gene lookup returns CDR1 LGHNA and CDR2 YNFKEQ. CDR3 in DNA: TGTGCCAGCAGCCAAGATTCTCTCTACACCTACGAGCAGTACTTC. Its protein product is CASSQDSLYTYEQYF.

This chain links TRBV28 with TRBJ2-7; the match to TRBD2 covers 9 bases. There are 14 residues in the CDR3. Trimming cost V 2 bases and J 4 bases; bases outside gene matches: 3. Germline assignment: CDR1 MDHEN and CDR2 SYDVKM. Written as DNA, the CDR3 is TGTGCCAGCAGTTTAGGCGGGAGGGATTACGAGCAGTACTTC. Translation gives CASSLGGRDYEQYF.

The rearrangement joins TRBV5-1 to TRBJ2-7, with 8 positions matching TRBD2. Germline V gene sequence: CDR1 SGHRS, CDR2 YFSETQ. J was trimmed by 0 bases and V by 4 bases; bases with no gene match: 9. The CDR3 extends over 16 amino acids. The CDR3 DNA reads TGCGCCAGCAGCCCCGGGGTAGCGGGGACCTCCTACGAGCAGTACTTC. Its protein product is CASSPGVAGTSYEQYF.

In this sample, this clonotype turned up many times. The CDR3 here is CASSNPNIRDEDEKLFF. In DNA form, the CDR3 reads TGCGCCAGCAGCAATCCGAATATCCGGGACGAAGATGAAAAACTGTTTTTT. The chain combines TRBV4-1 with TRBJ1-4; possibly TRBD1 for D (5 bases). Germline lookup yields CDR1 MGHRA and CDR2 YSYEKL. The CDR3 runs to 17 residues. With 5 bases removed from V and 6 bases from J, the gap between germline ends came to 22 bases.

This clonotype is a singleton in its sample. V is TRBV20-1 and J is TRBJ2-7; maybe TRBD2 (5 bases). The better agreement between TRBJ2-5 and the DNA end casts doubt on the J call. The CDR3 is made up of 12 amino acids. Germline V gene sequence: CDR1 DFQATT, CDR2 SNEGSKA (reference sequence). The CDR3 sequence: CSATTSGETQYF. The DNA of the CDR3 is TGCAGTGCTACCACTAGTGGTGAGACCCAGTACTTC.

V usage is TRBV27 and J usage is TRBJ2-5; D not certain. The better agreement between TRBJ2-7 and the DNA end casts doubt on the J call. CDR1 and CDR2 (germline): MNHEY, SMNVEV (reference sequence). The CDR3 is made up of 14 amino acids. CDR3 coding DNA: TGTGCCAGCAGTTTAAGTCCTTCAGACCACGAGCAGTACTTC. It encodes CASSLSPSDHEQYF.

This clonotype was counted only a few times. This rearrangement joins TRBV29-1 to TRBJ2-3; no reliable D call. The germline V gene has CDR1 SQVTM and CDR2 ANQGSEA. This CDR3 region has 11 residues. V was shortened by 5 bases and J by 5 bases, with 8 bases between the two germline ends. The chain's CDR3 is CSVRFGDTQYF. The CDR3 DNA reads TGCAGCGTTCGGTTTGGAGATACGCAGTATTTT.

J is TRBJ2-7 and V is TRBV6-2 or TRBV6-3; weak D call: TRBD2 (6 bases). Germline loops: CDR1 MNHEY, CDR2 SVGEGT. With 0 bases removed from V and 2 bases from J, the gap between germline ends came to 26 bases. This CDR3 is 20 amino acids long. The CDR3 here is CASSYSKPGLVVREPYEQYF. In DNA form, the CDR3 reads TGTGCCAGCAGTTACTCTAAACCGGGGTTAGTCGTCCGGGAGCCCTACGAGCAGTACTTC.

This clonotype was recorded many times. The rearrangement links TRBV12-3 or TRBV12-4 to TRBJ2-3; D not resolved. The CDR3 is 13 amino acids. Trimming removed 3 bases from V and 4 bases from J, with 8 bases in between. The CDR3 loop is CASSFGPADTQYF. CDR3 nucleotide sequence: TGTGCCAGCAGTTTTGGTCCGGCAGATACGCAGTATTTT.

This clonotype was counted at least ten times. The chain carries TRBV7-3 and TRBJ2-1; no definite D call. This CDR3 is built from 15 residues. The germline V gene encodes CDR1 SGHTA and CDR2 FQGTGA. V gave up 2 bases and J gave up 6 bases, with 14 bases separating them. In DNA, the CDR3 is TGTGCCAGCAGCTTATCGTGGACCACGGCCAATGAGCAGTTCTTC. Protein sequence: CASSLSWTTANEQFF. The variable domain in full, completed from reference TRBV7-3 and TRBJ2-1, reads GAGVSQTPSNKVTEKGKYVELRCDPISGHTALYWYRQSLGQGPEFLIYFQGTGAADDSGLPNDRFFAVRPEGSVSTLKIQRTERGDSAVYLCASSLSWTTANEQFFGPGTRLTVL.

To note about this clonotype: One base away lies a much larger clone, so this may be a sequencing read error. The V call is TRBV5-1, the J call TRBJ2-3; TRBD1 or TRBD2 may be the D gene (5 bases each). The germline V gene has CDR1 SGHRS and CDR2 YFSETQ. The V end lost 0 bases, the J end lost 0 bases, and 11 bases lay between the germline ends. This CDR3 contains 16 residues. The CDR3 DNA reads TGCGCCAGCAGCTTGGAGCGTGGGGGAAGCACAGATACGCAGTATTTT. As protein: CASSLERGGSTDTQYF. The entire variable domain, with the rest obtained from reference TRBV5-1 and TRBJ2-3, is as follows: KAGVTQTPRYLIKTRGQQVTLSCSPISGHRSVSWYQQTPGQGLQFLFEYFSETQRNKGNFPGRFSGRQFSNSRSEMNVSTLELGDSALYLCASSLERGGSTDTQYFGPGTRLTVL.

V usage is TRBV13 and J usage is TRBJ2-4; TRBD1 aligns across 9 bases. CDR1 is PRHDT and CDR2 is FYEKMQ in the germline V gene (reference sequence). The junction had 5 bases not matched to a gene; V was cut back by 5 bases and J by 0 bases. This CDR3 has 16 residues. The CDR3 bases are TGTGCCAGCAGCCCAGACAGGGGGATAGCCAAAAACATTCAGTACTTC. It is translated as CASSPDRGIAKNIQYF.